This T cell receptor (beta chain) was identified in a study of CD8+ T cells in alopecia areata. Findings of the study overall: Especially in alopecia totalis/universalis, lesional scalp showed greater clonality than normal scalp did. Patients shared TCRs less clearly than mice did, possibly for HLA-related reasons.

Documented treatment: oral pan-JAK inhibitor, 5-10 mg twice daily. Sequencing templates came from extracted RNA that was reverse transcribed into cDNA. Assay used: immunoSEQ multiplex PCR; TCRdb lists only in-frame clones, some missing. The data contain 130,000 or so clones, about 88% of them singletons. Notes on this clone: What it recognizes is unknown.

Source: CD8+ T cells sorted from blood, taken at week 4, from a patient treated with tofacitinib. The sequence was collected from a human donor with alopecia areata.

DNA for the CDR3: TGTGCCAGCAGCGTAGAGACAGGGTGGAGCACTGAAGCTTTCTTT. Its translation: CASSVETGWSTEAFF. The chain couples TRBV9 to TRBJ1-1; TRBD1 matches 7 bases. The CDR3 is made up of 15 amino acids. Germline trimming cut 0 bases from V and 4 bases from J; bases unmatched to any gene: 6. Germline CDR1 is SGDLS and CDR2 is YYNGEE.